These 2 T cell receptor beta chains originate from one sample sequenced in a study of blood T cells in healthy people across ages. For the second PCR, which ran for roughly 6 to 11 cycles, a sample-barcoded 5' primer and a J-beta primer mix were used. From the 5' RACE reads, TCRdb called clonotypes with MiXCR, one entry per CDR3 protein. The data hold approximately 730,000 distinct CDR3 sequences, with about 55% observed a single time. Specimen: blood. The source is a man older than 75 in good health.

The rearrangement joins TRBV3-1 to TRBJ2-7, with D perhaps given as TRBD1 or TRBD2 (5 bases each). Trimming took 1 base from V and 3 from J, leaving 10 bases between them. Germline V CDR1 and CDR2: LGHDT, YNNKEL (reference sequence). This CDR3 contains 14 residues. CDR3 residues: CASSQARDHYEQYF. The DNA of the CDR3 is TGTGCCAGCAGCCAAGCCCGGGACCACTACGAGCAGTACTTC.

This sequence joins TRBV21-1 and TRBJ2-3; the D call TRBD1 from the table was never checked on the DNA. TRBV21-1 is a pseudogene locus. The CDR3 consists of 15 residues. The CDR3 loop reads CASSAYLGGHRYAYF. The CDR3 bases are TGTGCCAGCAGCGCCTACTTAGGGGGGCACAGATACGCGTATTTT.